The clone carrying this T cell receptor (beta chain) was detected many times. Its target is unknown. One entry per CDR3 protein results from TCRdb running MiXCR on the RT-PCR reads. Of over 400,000 distinct CDR3 sequences listed, under 15% are singletons. This sample is part of a study of response to subunit inactivated influenza vaccine. The V gene lost 4 bases and the J gene lost 0 bases, with 8 bases spanning the gap. The CDR3 has 15 amino acids. Per the germline V gene, CDR1 is KGHDR and CDR2 is SFDVKD. Points from the study as a whole: Every seasonal influenza vaccination brings in few new T cells, the authors suggested.

V gene TRBV24-1 combines with J gene TRBJ2-2; D is possibly TRBD1 or TRBD2 (5 bases each). Specimen: PBMCs from blood, collected 35 to 45 days after vaccination. The source of this sequence is a man aged 50 to 59 who received an inactivated influenza vaccine. The CDR3 is CATSEGTANTGELFF. CDR3 bases: TGTGCCACCAGTGAGGGGACGGCGAACACCGGGGAGCTGTTTTTT.